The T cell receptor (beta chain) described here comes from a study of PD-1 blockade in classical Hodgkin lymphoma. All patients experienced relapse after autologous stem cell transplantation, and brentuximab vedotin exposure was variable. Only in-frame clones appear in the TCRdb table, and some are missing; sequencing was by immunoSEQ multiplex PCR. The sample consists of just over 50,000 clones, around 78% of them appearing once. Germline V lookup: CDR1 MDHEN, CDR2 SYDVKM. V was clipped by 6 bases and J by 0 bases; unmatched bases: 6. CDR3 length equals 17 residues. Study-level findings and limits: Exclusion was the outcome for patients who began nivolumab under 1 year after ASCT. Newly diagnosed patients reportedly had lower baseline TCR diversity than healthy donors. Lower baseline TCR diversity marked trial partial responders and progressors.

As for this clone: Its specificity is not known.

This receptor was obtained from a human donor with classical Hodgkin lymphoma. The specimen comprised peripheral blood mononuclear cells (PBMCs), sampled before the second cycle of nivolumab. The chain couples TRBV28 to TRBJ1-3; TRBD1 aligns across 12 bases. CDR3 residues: CASRGQGALFSGNTIYF. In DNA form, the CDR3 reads TGTGCCAGCAGGGGACAGGGGGCATTGTTCTCTGGAAACACCATATATTTT. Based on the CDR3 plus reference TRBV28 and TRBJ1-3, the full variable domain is DVKVTQSSRYLVKRTGEKVFLECVQDMDHENMFWYRQDPGLGLRLIYFSYDVKMKEKGDIPEGYSVSREKKERFSLILESASTNQTSMYLCASRGQGALFSGNTIYFGEGSWLTVV.